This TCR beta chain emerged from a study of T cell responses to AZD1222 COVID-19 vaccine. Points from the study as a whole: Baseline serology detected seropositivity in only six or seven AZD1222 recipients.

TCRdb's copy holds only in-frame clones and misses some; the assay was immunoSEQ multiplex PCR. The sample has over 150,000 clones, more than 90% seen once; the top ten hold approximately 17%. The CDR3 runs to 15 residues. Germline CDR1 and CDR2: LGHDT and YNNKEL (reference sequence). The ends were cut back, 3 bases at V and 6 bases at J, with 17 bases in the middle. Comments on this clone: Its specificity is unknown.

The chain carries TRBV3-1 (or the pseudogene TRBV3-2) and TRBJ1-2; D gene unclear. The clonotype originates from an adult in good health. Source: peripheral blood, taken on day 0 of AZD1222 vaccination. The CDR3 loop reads CASSHPGGSRNGYTF. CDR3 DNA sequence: TGTGCCAGCAGCCACCCCGGTGGGAGCAGGAATGGCTACACCTTC.